The 8 T cell receptor beta chains below all came from one sample that was sequenced in a study of T-cell reconstitution after alpha-beta-depleted transplantation in children. A TCRbeta library incorporating unique molecular identifiers was prepared. TCRdb fed the PCR reads into MiXCR, producing one record per CDR3 protein. The top ten clones hold 2% to 3% of a sample with 500,000 to 600,000 distinct CDR3 sequences, about 30% of them seen once. The sequenced sample was PBMCs from the stem cell graft donor, obtained from the stem cell graft. The receptors were sampled from a human donor who donated a stem cell graft to a child with aplastic anemia.

The chain uses TRBV6-4 and TRBJ2-1; no definite D call. CDR3 length equals 11 residues. Germline V CDR1 and CDR2: MRHNA, SNTAGT. The V end was cut by 6 bases, the J end by 7 bases, with 7 bases between. CDR3 in amino acids: CASRKPNEQFF. CDR3 nucleotide sequence: TGTGCCAGCAGAAAACCGAATGAGCAGTTCTTC.

This clonotype has more than one count but fewer than ten. The J gene is TRBJ2-3, the V gene TRBV4-3; tentative D call: TRBD2 (5 bases). The CDR3 is made up of 16 amino acids. Germline loops: CDR1 LGHNA, CDR2 YSLEER. V was shortened by 3 bases and J by 0 bases, with 13 bases between the two germline ends. CDR3 sequence reads: CASSQDLDGSTDTQYF. The CDR3 coding sequence is TGCGCCAGCAGCCAGGACTTAGACGGGAGCACAGATACGCAGTATTTT.

The chain combines TRBV10-3 with TRBJ2-3; D is unresolved. Germline values: CDR1 ENHRY, CDR2 SYGVKD. The CDR3 has 12 amino acids. Trimming stripped 5 bases from V and 2 bases from J, with 5 bases between. This CDR3 is CAISPPTDTQYF. In nucleotides, the CDR3 is TGTGCCATCAGTCCCCCCACAGATACGCAGTATTTT.

Only a few counts were recorded for this clonotype. V gene TRBV15 combines with J gene TRBJ2-1, with 8 nucleotides matching TRBD2. CDR3 length equals 15 residues. V shed 1 base, J shed 5 bases, and the junction held 4 bases outside the gene matches. Per germline, CDR1 LNHNV and CDR2 YYDKDF (reference sequence). The CDR3 loop reads CATSRVGGRNNEQFF. The DNA of the CDR3 is TGTGCCACCAGCAGAGTGGGCGGGAGGAACAATGAGCAGTTCTTC.

The chain has TRBV10-3 and TRBJ1-1; D unclear. Germline V gene sequence: CDR1 ENHRY, CDR2 SYGVKD. V was clipped by 3 bases and J by 3 bases, with 8 bases between them. The CDR3 covers 13 residues. CDR3 DNA sequence: TGTGCCATCAGTGATATAGGTTACACTGAAGCTTTCTTT. This encodes CAISDIGYTEAFF.

CDR3 loop: CASSLVAPQLSNEQFF. Written as DNA, the CDR3 is TGTGCCAGCAGTTTAGTGGCCCCCCAATTAAGCAATGAGCAGTTCTTC. This sequence joins TRBV27 and TRBJ2-1, with D unclear. The CDR3 consists of 16 residues. Germline CDR1 is MNHEY and CDR2 is SMNVEV (reference sequence). V was shortened by 2 bases and J by 6 bases, with 17 bases between the two germline ends.

The rearrangement uses TRBV5-1 and TRBJ1-5; perhaps TRBD1 as D (6 bases). V was trimmed by 0 bases and J by 5 bases, leaving 12 bases between them. In germline, CDR1 is SGHRS, CDR2 YFSETQ. The CDR3 consists of 15 residues. The CDR3 DNA reads as TGCGCCAGCAGCTTGGCGGCGGGGGGCCATCAGCCCCAGCATTTT. Translation gives CASSLAAGGHQPQHF.

This clonotype has more than one count but fewer than ten. The V call is TRBV25-1, the J call TRBJ1-3; D gene unclear. The CDR3 is 15 amino acids. V was trimmed by 3 bases and J by 8 bases, leaving 17 bases between them. The germline V gene has CDR1 MGHDK and CDR2 SYGVNS. This chain's CDR3 is CASSDIFREADTIYF. The CDR3, as DNA: TGTGCCAGCAGTGATATCTTCCGGGAGGCGGACACCATATATTTT.